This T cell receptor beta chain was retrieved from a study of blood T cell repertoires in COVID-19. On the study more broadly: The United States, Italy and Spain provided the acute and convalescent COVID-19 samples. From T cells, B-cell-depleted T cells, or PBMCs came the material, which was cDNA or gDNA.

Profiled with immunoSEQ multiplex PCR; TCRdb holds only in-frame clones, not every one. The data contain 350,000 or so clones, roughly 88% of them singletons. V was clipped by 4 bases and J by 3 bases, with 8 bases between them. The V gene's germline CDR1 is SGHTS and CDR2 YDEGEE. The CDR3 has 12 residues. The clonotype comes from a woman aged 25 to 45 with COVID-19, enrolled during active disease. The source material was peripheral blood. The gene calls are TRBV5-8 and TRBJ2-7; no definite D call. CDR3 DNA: TGTGCCAGCAGCACCCGCGGCTACGAGCAGTACGTC. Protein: CASSTRGYEQYV.